Each of the 9 T cell receptor beta chains below was sequenced from the same sample in a study of blood T cell repertoires in COVID-19. Profiled with immunoSEQ multiplex PCR; TCRdb holds only in-frame clones, not every one. The sample records about 110,000 clones, 82% being singletons. The sequenced sample consisted of peripheral blood. The receptors come from a woman over 75 with acute or convalescent COVID-19.

The rearrangement links TRBV2 to TRBJ2-1; 9 bases agree with TRBD2. CDR3 length equals 14 residues. Trimming took 6 bases from V and 4 from J; bases not matched to a gene: 4. Germline CDR1 and CDR2: SNHLY and FYNNEI. The CDR3 region has the DNA TGTGCCAGCAGCCCGACTAGCGGTTACAATGAGCAGTTCTTC. Its translation: CASSPTSGYNEQFF. The entire variable domain, with the rest obtained from reference TRBV2 and TRBJ2-1, is as follows: EPEVTQTPSHQVTQMGQEVILRCVPISNHLYFYWYRQILGQKVEFLVSFYNNEISEKSEIFDDQFSVERPDGSNFTLKIRSTKLEDSAMYFCASSPTSGYNEQFFGPGTRLTVL.

J is TRBJ2-3 and V is TRBV9, with 11 nucleotides matching TRBD2. V was clipped by 6 bases and J by 3 bases; unmatched bases: 9. This CDR3 comprises 16 residues. CDR1 is SGDLS and CDR2 is YYNGEE in the germline V gene. CDR3 in amino acids: CASNYQGLAETDTQYF. The CDR3 DNA is TGTGCCAGCAACTACCAGGGACTAGCGGAAACAGATACGCAGTATTTT.

This clone was seen a handful of times. The CDR3 bases are TGCGCCAGCAGCTCGTCCGGGACTAGCAGCTACACAGATACGCAGTATTTT. Its translation is CASSSSGTSSYTDTQYF. The V call is TRBV5-1, the J call TRBJ2-3, with TRBD2 matching 9 bases. The CDR3 runs to 17 residues. Germline CDR1 and CDR2: SGHRS and YFSETQ. Germline trimming cut 3 bases from V and 2 bases from J; bases unmatched to any gene: 10.

This clone turned up a few times. This sequence joins TRBV6-6 and TRBJ1-2; D may be TRBD1 (5 bases). Germline CDR1 is MNHNY and CDR2 is SVGAGI (reference sequence). The V and J ends lost 2 bases and 0 bases respectively, with 7 bases between them. The CDR3 sequence is 14 residues long. Here the CDR3 reads CASSYGASNYGYTF. The CDR3 region has the DNA TGTGCCAGCAGTTACGGGGCTTCTAACTATGGCTACACCTTC.

This clone was seen once. The rearrangement uses TRBV2 and TRBJ1-3; 7 nucleotides agree with TRBD1. Per the germline V gene, CDR1 is SNHLY and CDR2 is FYNNEI. The CDR3 has 14 amino acids. After removal of 5 bases from V and 0 bases from J, the junction contained 1 base not matched to a gene. The CDR3 DNA is TGTGCCAGCAGTCGACAGGGCTCTGGAAACACCATATATTTT. Translating it yields CASSRQGSGNTIYF.

This clone appeared a few times. V gene TRBV6-1 combines with J gene TRBJ2-1, with D unresolved. V lost 2 bases, J lost 6 bases, and 5 bases lay in between. CDR3 length: 12 amino acids. Germline V gene sequence: CDR1 MNHNS, CDR2 SASEGT. This CDR3 reads CASSEPFNEQFF. The CDR3 region has the DNA TGTGCCAGCAGTGAACCGTTCAATGAGCAGTTCTTC.

This chain links TRBV5-4 with TRBJ1-1, with TRBD1 matching over 10 bases. V lost 4 bases and J lost 3; bases outside the gene matches: 6. The CDR3 extends over 15 amino acids. In germline, CDR1 is SGHNT, CDR2 YYREEE (reference sequence). The CDR3 loop reads CASSLGQGGYTEAFF. The CDR3 nucleotides read TGTGCCAGCAGCCTCGGACAGGGGGGTTACACTGAAGCTTTCTTT.

The chain has TRBV28 and TRBJ1-2; TRBD1 is a possible D gene (5 bases). Germline V gene sequence: CDR1 MDHEN, CDR2 SYDVKM. The V gene lost 2 bases and the J gene lost 4 bases, with 11 bases spanning the gap. The CDR3 extends over 14 amino acids. CDR3 residues: CASSLIPTVYGYTF. Here the CDR3 DNA reads TGTGCCAGCAGTTTAATTCCGACAGTCTATGGCTACACCTTC.

This chain connects TRBV7-8 to TRBJ1-3; 12 nucleotides agree with TRBD1. The J segment lost 4 bases and the V segment lost 5 bases, leaving 12 bases of the junction unmatched. This CDR3 is built from 18 residues. Per germline, CDR1 SGHVS and CDR2 FQNEAQ. CDR3 nucleotides: TGTGCCAGCAGCCTCGGGACAGGGGGCAGAAGGGGAGGAAACACCATATATTTT. This sequence encodes CASSLGTGGRRGGNTIYF.